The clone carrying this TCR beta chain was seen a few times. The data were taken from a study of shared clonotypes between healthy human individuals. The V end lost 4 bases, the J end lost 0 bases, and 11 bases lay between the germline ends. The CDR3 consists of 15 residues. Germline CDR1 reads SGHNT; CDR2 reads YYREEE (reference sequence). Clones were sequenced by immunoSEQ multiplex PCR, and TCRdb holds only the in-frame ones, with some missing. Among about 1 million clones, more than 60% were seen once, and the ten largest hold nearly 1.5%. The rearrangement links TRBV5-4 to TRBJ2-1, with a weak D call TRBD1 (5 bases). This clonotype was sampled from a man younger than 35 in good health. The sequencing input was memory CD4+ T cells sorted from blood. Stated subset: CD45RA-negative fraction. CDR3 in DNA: TGTGCCAGCAGCATTGACAGAAACTCCTACAATGAGCAGTTCTTC. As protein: CASSIDRNSYNEQFF.